This TCR beta chain was captured by sequencing in a study of T cell clonotyping in hematopoietic cell transplantation (dated by TCRdb to the early 2020s). A note on the overall study: Pretransplant recipient samples were obtained after cytoreduction. A total of 135 blood samples were collected in the study from roughly 40 consecutive transplant recipients and their related donors. Recruitment of patients was conducted between 2015 and January 2017, and follow-up was continued until September 2020 or death.

The immunoSEQ assay, a bias-controlled multiplex PCR using V- and J-specific primers, was used to amplify TCR beta CDR3 regions from genomic DNA. In a second PCR step, the CDR3 amplicons were tagged with a proprietary barcode plus Illumina adapter sequences. An Illumina MiSeq instrument was used for sequencing of the CDR3 libraries. Processing in the source paper ran as follows. Export and quality control were done with immunoSEQ Analyzer 3.0, while downstream analyses used R Bioconductor and Immunarch. Only productive rearrangements in the normalized downsampled data set went into calculating the repertoire metrics. In the normalized cohort, a clonotype counted as pathologically expanded if the clonotype was larger than 5 templates. Repertoire diversity was measured with the Inverse Simpson Index. CMV-specificity analyses were carried out on the non-normalized data set to capture all clonotypes. TCRdb's version of the immuneACCESS table is confined to in-frame rearrangements and falls short of the full clone set. An unresolved V gene accounts for under half of the shortfall where checked; the remainder is of unknown origin. That table is the source of V, J and clone size, and D and trimming were worked out from the DNA. This sample gives around 10,000 clones in total; more than 85% of them show up just once. The ten biggest clones cover approximately 13% of the sample.

Here is what the overall study found, with its caveats: Sample size was limited, and cells were not sorted, so CD4 and CD8 repertoire contributions could not be separated. Just a small fraction of recipient repertoires overlapped with donor repertoires, and more than 95% appeared de novo at the given depth. Inverse Simpson Index values from donors and from recipients before transplant predicted broader TCR repertoire diversity after transplant. A decrease in recipient TCR diversity was observed after transplant, and a progressive increase in pathologically expanded clonotypes was seen from day 30 to day 180.

Regarding this clone: The specificity of this receptor is unknown. Within one base of it there is no much larger clone, and no base qualities were kept.

In the paper's terms, the time point label means: recipient sample about 28 days before transplant, after cytoreduction. Blood from recipients was drawn roughly 28 days before transplant, then again at days 30, 100 and 180 after transplant. Using Nuclei Lysis Solution, genomic DNA was extracted from unfractionated peripheral blood mononuclear cells that were either fresh or cryopreserved. For CDR1 and CDR2, the germline V gene (reference sequence) lists PRHDT and FYEKMQ. From cysteine to phenylalanine, the CDR3 is 13 amino acids long. Here the CDR3 DNA is all that survives: 39 bases in frame from base 1. Cut back by 4 bases and 2 bases, the V and J ends lie 9 bases apart.

The V and J genes are TRBV13 and TRBJ2-7, with the D gene not clear enough to name. This sequence was found in a woman in her forties with acute myeloid leukemia. Some clones in this sample may be carry-over from other donors' samples. Sequenced here: peripheral blood mononuclear cells, sampled before stem cell transplant. The nucleotide sequence is TGTGCCAGCAGCTCCCAGAACCCCTACGAGCAGTACTTC. The encoded protein is CASSSQNPYEQYF.